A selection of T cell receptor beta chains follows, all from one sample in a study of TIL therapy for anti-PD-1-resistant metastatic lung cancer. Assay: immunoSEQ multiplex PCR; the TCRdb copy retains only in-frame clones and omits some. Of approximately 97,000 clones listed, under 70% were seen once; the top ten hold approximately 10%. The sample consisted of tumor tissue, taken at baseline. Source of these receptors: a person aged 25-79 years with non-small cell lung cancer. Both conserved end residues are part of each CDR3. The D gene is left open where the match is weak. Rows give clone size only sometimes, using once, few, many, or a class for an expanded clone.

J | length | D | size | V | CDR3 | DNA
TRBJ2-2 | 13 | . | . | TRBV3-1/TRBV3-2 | CASSQATAGELFF | TGTGCCAGCAGCCAAGCGACGGCCGGGGAGCTGTTTTTT
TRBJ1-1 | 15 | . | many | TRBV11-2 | CASSWGRELGTEAFF | TGTGCCAGCAGCTGGGGACGGGAACTAGGCACTGAAGCTTTCTTT
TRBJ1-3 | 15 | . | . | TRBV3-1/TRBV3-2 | CASSADTLSGNTIYF | TGTGCCAGCAGCGCCGACACACTCTCTGGAAACACCATATATTTT
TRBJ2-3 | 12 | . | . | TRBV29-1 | CSVVPATDTQYF | TGCAGCGTTGTTCCGGCCACAGATACGCAGTATTTT
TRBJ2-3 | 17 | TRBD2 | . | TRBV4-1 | CASSQGPSGGAEDTQYF | TGCGCCAGCAGCCAGGGCCCTAGCGGGGGGGCGGAAGATACGCAGTATTTT
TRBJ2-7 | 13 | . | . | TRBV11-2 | CASSLGTLYEQYF | TGCGCCAGCAGCTTAGGGACTCTTTACGAGCAGTACTTC
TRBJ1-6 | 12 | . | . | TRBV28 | CASSPPNSPLHF | TGTGCCAGCAGCCCGCCGAATTCACCCCTCCACTTT
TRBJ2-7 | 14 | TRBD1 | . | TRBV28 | CASNPGTGPYEQYF | TGTGCCAGCAACCCCGGGACAGGACCCTACGAGCAGTACTTC
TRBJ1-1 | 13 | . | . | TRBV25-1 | CASQGPMNTEAFF | TGTGCCAGCCAGGGGCCCATGAACACTGAAGCTTTCTTT
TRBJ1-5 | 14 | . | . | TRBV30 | CAWSSLVSNQPQHF | TGTGCCTGGTCTTCCTTAGTTAGCAATCAGCCCCAGCATTTT
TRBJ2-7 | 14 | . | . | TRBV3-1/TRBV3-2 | CASSQILNTGEQYF | TGTGCCAGCAGCCAAATCTTAAATACGGGCGAGCAGTACTTC
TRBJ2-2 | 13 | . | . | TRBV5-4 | CASSLEYTGELFF | TGTGCCAGCAGCTTGGAATACACCGGGGAGCTGTTTTTT
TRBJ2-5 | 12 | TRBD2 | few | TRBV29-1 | CSVVSGGETQYF | TGCAGCGTTGTCTCGGGGGGAGAGACCCAGTACTTC
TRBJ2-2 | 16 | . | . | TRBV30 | CAWSRGPSANTGELFF | TGTGCCTGGAGTAGGGGTCCCTCCGCGAACACCGGGGAGCTGTTTTTT
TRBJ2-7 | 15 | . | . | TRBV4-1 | CASSQEGGFAYEQYF | TGCGCCAGCAGCCAAGAAGGCGGGTTCGCCTACGAGCAGTACTTC
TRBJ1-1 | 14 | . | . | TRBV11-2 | CASSLGRLNTEAFF | TGTGCCAGCAGCTTAGGCAGGTTGAACACTGAAGCTTTCTTT
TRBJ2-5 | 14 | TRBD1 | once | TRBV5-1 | CASSIRQGGETQYF | TGCGCCAGCAGCATTCGACAGGGCGGGGAGACCCAGTACTTC
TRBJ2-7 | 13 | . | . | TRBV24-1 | CATSTDSSYEQYF | TGTGCCACCAGCACGGACAGCTCCTACGAGCAGTACTTC
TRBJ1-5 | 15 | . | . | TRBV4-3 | CASSQLTGSNQPQHF | TGCGCCAGCAGCCAACTCACAGGTAGCAATCAGCCCCAGCATTTT
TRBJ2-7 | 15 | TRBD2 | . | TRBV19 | CASSTGSREFHEQYF | TGTGCCAGTAGTACCGGGTCGCGGGAGTTCCACGAGCAGTACTTC
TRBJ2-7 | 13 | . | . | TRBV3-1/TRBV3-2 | CASSLSWGYEQYF | TGTGCCAGCAGCCTATCCTGGGGTTACGAGCAGTACTTC
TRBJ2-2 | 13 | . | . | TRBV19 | CASNQRNTGELFF | TGTGCCAGTAATCAGCGGAACACCGGGGAGCTGTTTTTT
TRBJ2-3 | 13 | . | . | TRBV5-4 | CASSLSGADTQYF | TGTGCCAGCAGCTTGAGTGGAGCAGATACGCAGTATTTT
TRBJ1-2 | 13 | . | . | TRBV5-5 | CASSLMGSNGYTF | TGTGCCAGCAGCTTAATGGGGAGTAATGGCTACACCTTC
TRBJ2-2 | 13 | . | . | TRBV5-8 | CASSLHRVGELFF | TGTGCCAGCAGCTTGCACAGGGTCGGGGAGCTGTTTTTT
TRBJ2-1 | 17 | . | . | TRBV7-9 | CASSFQENRGSYNEQFF | TGTGCCAGCAGCTTTCAGGAGAACCGCGGTTCCTACAATGAGCAGTTCTTC
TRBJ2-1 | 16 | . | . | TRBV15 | CATSRSRTRYYNEQFF | TGTGCCACCAGCAGATCCAGGACAAGGTACTACAATGAGCAGTTCTTC
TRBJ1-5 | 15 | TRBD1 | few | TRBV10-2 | CASRPGQAFNQPQHF | TGCGCCAGCAGACCGGGACAGGCTTTTAATCAGCCCCAGCATTTT
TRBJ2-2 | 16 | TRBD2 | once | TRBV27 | CASSLPGTKSTGELFF | TGTGCCAGCAGTTTGCCCGGGACTAAGAGCACCGGGGAGCTGTTTTTT
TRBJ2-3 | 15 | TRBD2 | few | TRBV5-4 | CASSSKLAGADTQYF | TGTGCCAGCAGCTCAAAACTAGCGGGAGCGGATACGCAGTATTTT
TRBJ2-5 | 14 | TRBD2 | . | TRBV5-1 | CASSLTSGGETQYF | TGCGCCAGCAGCTTAACTAGCGGGGGAGAGACCCAGTACTTC
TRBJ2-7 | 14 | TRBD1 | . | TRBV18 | CASSVQGARYEQYF | TGTGCCAGCTCAGTACAGGGGGCTCGTTACGAGCAGTACTTC